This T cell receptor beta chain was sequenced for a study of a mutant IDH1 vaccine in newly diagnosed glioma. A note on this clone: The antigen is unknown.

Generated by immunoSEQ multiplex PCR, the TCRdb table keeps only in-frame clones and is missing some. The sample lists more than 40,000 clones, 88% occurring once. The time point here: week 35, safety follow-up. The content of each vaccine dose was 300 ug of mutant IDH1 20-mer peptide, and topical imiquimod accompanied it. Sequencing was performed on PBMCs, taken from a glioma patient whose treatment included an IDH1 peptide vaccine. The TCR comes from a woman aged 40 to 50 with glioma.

The CDR3 DNA reads TGTGCCAGCAGCCAAGATCAGTCCGGGGAGCAGTTCTTC. Residues: CASSQDQSGEQFF. The chain combines TRBV4-2 with TRBJ2-1; D call uncertain. The V end was cut by 0 bases, the J end by 10 bases, with 10 bases between. Germline assignment: CDR1 LGHNA and CDR2 YNFKEQ. This CDR3 contains 13 residues.